The 27 T cell receptor beta chains given below trace back to one sample, sequenced in a study of cytomegalovirus exposure and HLA in healthy donors. The PCR was carried out with 60 Vbeta primers and 13 Jbeta primers. Data came from immunoSEQ multiplex PCR; TCRdb stores just in-frame clones and leaves some out. The sample carries 200,000 or so clones, over 70% recorded once. Sequencing used PBMCs. The receptors derive from a woman aged 18-30 years in good health and CMV-seropositive.

The J gene is TRBJ2-1, the V gene TRBV7-9; the D gene is possibly TRBD1 (5 bases). V lost 8 bases to trimming and J lost 6 bases, with 14 bases between them. This CDR3 spans 13 amino acids. CDR1 SEHNR and CDR2 FQNEAQ come from the germline V gene (reference sequence). The CDR3 is CASARQSLNEQFF. The CDR3 DNA is TGTGCCAGCGCCCGACAGAGCCTCAATGAGCAGTTCTTC.

The chain carries TRBV23-1 and TRBJ2-1; D is possibly TRBD2 (6 bases). TRBV23-1 is reported as an ORF; its role is uncertain. The CDR3 has 20 residues. Trimming left V 0 bases short and J 0 bases short, with 21 bases between. CDR3 sequence: CASSQSGGRGLLSSYNEQFF. CDR3 nucleotide sequence: TGCGCCAGCAGTCAATCGGGTGGGCGGGGCCTGCTCAGCTCCTACAATGAGCAGTTCTTC.

The genes are TRBV9 and TRBJ2-5, with no clear D. The CDR3 runs 13 residues. The V end lost 5 bases, the J end lost 5 bases, and 13 bases lay between the germline ends. Germline V CDR1 and CDR2: SGDLS, YYNGEE. CDR3: CASSDSTEETQYF. The CDR3 DNA reads as TGTGCCAGCAGTGATTCCACGGAGGAGACCCAGTACTTC.

V is TRBV13 and J is TRBJ2-5; TRBD2 agrees at 9 bases. CDR3 size: 15 residues. In germline, CDR1 is PRHDT, CDR2 FYEKMQ (reference sequence). Losses at the gene ends were 1 base for V and 1 base for J; bases not matched to a gene: 1. As DNA, the CDR3 is TGTGCCAGCAGCTTAGTTAGCGGGGGCCAAGAGACCCAGTACTTC. Translated, it gives CASSLVSGGQETQYF. Variable domain in full (rest from reference TRBV13 and TRBJ2-5): AAGVIQSPRHLIKEKRETATLKCYPIPRHDTVYWYQQGPGQDPQFLISFYEKMQSDKGSIPDRFSAQQFSDYHSELNMSSLELGDSALYFCASSLVSGGQETQYFGPGTRLLVL.

CDR3 sequence (DNA): TGCGCCAGCAGCTTGGCGGGATACCAAGAGACCCAGTACTTC. It encodes CASSLAGYQETQYF. The rearrangement links TRBV5-1 to TRBJ2-5, with D tentatively TRBD2 (5 bases). CDR1 is SGHRS and CDR2 is YFSETQ in the germline V gene. V lost 0 bases and J 0 bases, leaving 6 bases between the germline ends. The CDR3 length is 14 residues.

The CDR3 nucleotides are TGTGCCAGCAGCTTGGGGACAGGGCTGAGCTCTGGAAACACCATATATTTT. Translation gives CASSLGTGLSSGNTIYF. The chain combines TRBV7-2 with TRBJ1-3, with 9 bases aligning to TRBD1. The V gene's germline CDR1 is SGHTA and CDR2 FQGNSA. V gave up 3 bases and J gave up 0 bases; unmatched junction bases: 6. CDR3 size: 17 residues.

This clone was seen a single time. The rearrangement uses TRBV4-2 and TRBJ2-1; 9 nucleotides line up with TRBD2. There are 15 residues in the CDR3. The V gene end was trimmed by 5 bases and the J gene end by 7 bases; junction bases not matched to a gene: 9. In germline, CDR1 is LGHNA, CDR2 YNFKEQ. The CDR3 region is CASSFSGGPGNEQFF. Here the CDR3 DNA reads TGTGCCAGCAGCTTCAGCGGGGGGCCGGGGAATGAGCAGTTCTTC.

The CDR3: CASREPGRSRGHYGYTF. The CDR3 DNA sequence: TGTGCCAGCAGGGAGCCGGGACGTAGCAGGGGGCACTATGGCTACACCTTC. This chain joins TRBV5-6 and TRBJ1-2; 8 bases line up with TRBD1. CDR1 SGHDT and CDR2 YYEEEE come from the germline V gene. This CDR3 spans 17 amino acids. V gave up 5 bases and J gave up 3 bases; unmatched junction bases: 15. The full variable domain, completed using reference TRBV5-6 and TRBJ1-2, is DAGVTQSPTHLIKTRGQQVTLRCSPKSGHDTVSWYQQALGQGPQFIFQYYEEEERQRGNFPDRFSGHQFPNYSSELNVNALLLGDSALYLCASREPGRSRGHYGYTFGSGTRLTVV.

The V and J genes are TRBV7-2 and TRBJ2-3; D not resolved. CDR1 is SGHTA, CDR2 FQGNSA, per germline. V lost 4 bases and J 2 bases, leaving 10 bases between the germline ends. The CDR3 consists of 14 residues. The CDR3 reads CASSSRLFTDTQYF. CDR3 in DNA: TGTGCCAGCAGCTCCAGACTGTTCACAGATACGCAGTATTTT.

The chain links TRBV7-8 to TRBJ1-5; no clear D gene. Trimming removed 1 base at V and 7 bases at J, with 11 bases between. The CDR3 loop spans 14 amino acids. Germline CDR1 is SGHVS and CDR2 is FQNEAQ. The CDR3 DNA sequence: TGTGCCAGCAGCTTAGGTATCCAGCGACAGCCCCAGCATTTT. Protein product: CASSLGIQRQPQHF.

The rearrangement joins TRBV7-9 to TRBJ2-7; D gene ambiguous. CDR1 SEHNR and CDR2 FQNEAQ come from the germline V gene (reference sequence). The CDR3 is 13 residues long. V lost 4 bases and J 0 bases, leaving 7 bases between the germline ends. The CDR3 DNA reads as TGTGCCAGCAGCTCCTTGAGCTCCTACGAGCAGTACTTC. Protein sequence: CASSSLSSYEQYF.

The chain carries TRBV7-9 and TRBJ1-2, with D unresolved. The CDR3 extends over 14 amino acids. Trimming stripped 2 bases from V and 0 bases from J, with 7 bases between. Germline V CDR1 and CDR2: SEHNR, FQNEAQ (reference sequence). CDR3 sequence reads: CASSLLATNYGYTF. In DNA form, the CDR3 reads TGTGCCAGCAGCTTATTGGCCACTAACTATGGCTACACCTTC.

The V gene is TRBV6-1, the J gene TRBJ2-3; D might be TRBD1 (5 bases). Germline V gives CDR1 MNHNS, CDR2 SASEGT. CDR3 length: 18 amino acids. With 0 bases removed from V and 3 bases from J, the gap between germline ends came to 19 bases. CDR3 region: CASSEALQQALGTDTQYF. The CDR3 DNA reads TGTGCCAGCAGTGAAGCGCTACAACAGGCTCTCGGGACAGATACGCAGTATTTT.

This chain uses TRBV2 with TRBJ2-1; 9 bases align to TRBD1. The CDR3 extends over 14 amino acids. V gave up 4 bases and J gave up 7 bases; unmatched junction bases: 5. CDR1 is SNHLY, CDR2 FYNNEI, per germline. CDR3 sequence: CASSGQGVLNEQFF. CDR3 bases: TGTGCCAGCAGTGGACAGGGGGTCTTAAATGAGCAGTTCTTC.

The J gene is TRBJ2-3, the V gene TRBV9; no definite D call. Trimming removed 6 bases at V and 0 bases at J, with 23 bases between. The CDR3 runs to 18 residues. The germline CDR1 and CDR2 sequences are SGDLS and YYNGEE. The DNA for the CDR3 is TGTGCCAGCACTCCCCCAGGATTTCCCGGCCCAAGCACAGATACGCAGTATTTT. Its protein is CASTPPGFPGPSTDTQYF. The complete variable domain, with remaining parts taken from reference TRBV9 and TRBJ2-3, reads DSGVTQTPKHLITATGQRVTLRCSPRSGDLSVYWYQQSLDQGLQFLIQYYNGEERAKGNILERFSAQQFPDLHSELNLSSLELGDSALYFCASTPPGFPGPSTDTQYFGPGTRLTVL.

V is TRBV1 and J is TRBJ2-7; the table's D call of TRBD2 was not tested on the DNA. TRBV1 is deemed a pseudogene. CDR3 length equals 16 residues. The CDR3 coding sequence is TGCACCAGCAGCCAAGATGAAATAGCGAGGGTGTCCGAGCAGTACGTC. As protein: CTSSQDEIARVSEQYV.

This sequence joins TRBV9 and TRBJ2-2; TRBD1 matches 7 bases. With 2 bases clipped from V and 7 bases from J, the junction kept 5 bases outside the gene matches. The CDR3 covers 14 residues. The germline V gene has CDR1 SGDLS and CDR2 YYNGEE. CDR3 residues: CASSVEGAGGELFF. The CDR3 bases are TGTGCCAGCAGCGTTGAGGGGGCAGGCGGGGAGCTGTTTTTT.

The chain uses TRBV5-1 and TRBJ2-3, with D maybe TRBD1 (5 bases). The CDR3 is made up of 17 amino acids. The germline gives CDR1 SGHRS, CDR2 YFSETQ. V dropped 0 bases and J dropped 6 bases, with 20 bases sitting between them. The CDR3 coding sequence is TGCGCCAGCAGCTTGGCGTTTTTAGGGGCCCGCTACGATACGCAGTATTTT. Amino acids: CASSLAFLGARYDTQYF.

The chain links TRBV4-2 to TRBJ2-4, with TRBD2 matching over 8 bases. CDR3 length: 16 residues. Trimming at V came to 0 bases and at J to 8 bases, leaving 9 bases not matched to a gene. CDR1 and CDR2 from the germline V gene are LGHNA and YNFKEQ. The CDR3 loop reads CASSQDPGGVGDIQYF. The CDR3 DNA reads TGTGCCAGCAGCCAAGATCCGGGGGGGGTAGGGGACATTCAGTACTTC.

The rearrangement joins TRBV28 to TRBJ1-2, with D possibly being TRBD1 (6 bases). Trimming removed 6 bases from V and 2 bases from J, with 16 bases in between. This CDR3 region has 15 residues. CDR1 MDHEN and CDR2 SYDVKM come from the germline V gene. CDR3 sequence reads: CASRSPGTPNYGYTF. The CDR3 region has the DNA TGTGCCAGCAGATCACCCGGGACACCCAACTATGGCTACACCTTC.

The genes are TRBV5-4 and TRBJ2-5, with TRBD2 identical over 15 bases. CDR1 SGHNT and CDR2 YYREEE come from the germline V gene (reference sequence). The J segment lost 4 bases and the V segment lost 3 bases, leaving 7 bases of the junction unmatched. The CDR3 totals 17 residues. The CDR3 coding sequence is TGTGCCAGCAGCTGGACTAGCGGGGGGGCATGGCGAGAGACCCAGTACTTC. As protein: CASSWTSGGAWRETQYF.

The J gene is TRBJ2-5, the V gene TRBV7-9; TRBD1 agrees at 10 bases. The CDR3 is 15 amino acids. After removal of 6 bases from V and 4 bases from J, the junction contained 8 bases not matched to a gene. Germline V gene lookup returns CDR1 SEHNR and CDR2 FQNEAQ (reference sequence). CDR3 region: CASSKPGQGTETQYF. CDR3 coding DNA: TGTGCCAGCAGTAAACCGGGACAGGGGACAGAGACCCAGTACTTC.

This chain uses TRBV6-5 with TRBJ1-2; D call uncertain. CDR3 length: 15 residues. From germline, CDR1 is MNHEY and CDR2 SVGAGI. Trimming shortened V by 3 bases and J by 4 bases, and 15 bases separated the two germline ends. The DNA of the CDR3 is TGTGCCAGCAGTTATACAAACCGACACCCCTATGGCTACACCTTC. This translates into CASSYTNRHPYGYTF.

This clone showed up just once. V and J are TRBV6-6 and TRBJ2-3; D is possibly TRBD2 (5 bases). The CDR3 consists of 16 residues. With 6 bases removed from V and 1 base from J, the gap between germline ends came to 17 bases. The germline V gene encodes CDR1 MNHNY and CDR2 SVGAGI (reference sequence). The CDR3 DNA reads TGTGCCAGCAGCTCCCCGGACTTAAGGCGCACAGATACGCAGTATTTT. Its translation is CASSSPDLRRTDTQYF.

The gene calls are TRBV7-2 and TRBJ2-1, with 7 bases identical to TRBD2. From germline, CDR1 is SGHTA and CDR2 FQGNSA. The J segment lost 0 bases and the V segment lost 5 bases, leaving 1 base of the junction unmatched. The CDR3 length is 14 residues. CDR3 nucleotides: TGTGCCAGCAGCCGGGACTACTCCTACAATGAGCAGTTCTTC. Its translation is CASSRDYSYNEQFF.

In nucleotides, the CDR3 is TGTGCCAGCAGTCGGGGGACAGGGAATCGGAATGAAAAACTGTTTTTT. This encodes CASSRGTGNRNEKLFF. The chain recombines TRBV2 with TRBJ1-4; 9 bases align to TRBD1. Trimming at V came to 5 bases and at J to 5 bases, leaving 9 bases not matched to a gene. From germline, CDR1 is SNHLY and CDR2 FYNNEI. This CDR3 has 16 amino acids.

CDR3: CASSTRPGQANTGELFF. As DNA, the CDR3 is TGTGCCAGCAGCACACGACCGGGACAGGCGAACACCGGGGAGCTGTTTTTT. J is TRBJ2-2 and V is TRBV7-9; 8 bases are shared with TRBD1. The CDR3 covers 17 residues. V dropped 5 bases and J dropped 0; count of bases not matched to a gene: 8. Germline CDR1 is SEHNR and CDR2 is FQNEAQ (reference sequence).